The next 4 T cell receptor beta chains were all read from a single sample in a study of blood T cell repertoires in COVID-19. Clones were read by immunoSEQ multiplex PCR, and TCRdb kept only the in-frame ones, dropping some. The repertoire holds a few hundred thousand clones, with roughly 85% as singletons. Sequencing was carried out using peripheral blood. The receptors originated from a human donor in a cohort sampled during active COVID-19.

In DNA form, the CDR3 reads TGTGCCACCAGCAAATGGACAGGGGGCGAAGGCTACACCTTC. This encodes CATSKWTGGEGYTF. The chain carries TRBV15 and TRBJ1-2; 11 bases align to TRBD1. Germline CDR1 reads LNHNV; CDR2 reads YYDKDF (reference sequence). The CDR3 has 14 residues. Trimming at V came to 4 bases and at J to 8 bases, leaving 6 bases not matched to a gene.

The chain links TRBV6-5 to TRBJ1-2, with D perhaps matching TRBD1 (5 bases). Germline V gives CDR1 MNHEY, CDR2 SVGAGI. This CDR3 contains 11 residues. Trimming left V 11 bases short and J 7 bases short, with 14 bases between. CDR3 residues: CASYGGGGYTF. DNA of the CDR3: TGTGCCTCATATGGGGGGGGTGGCTACACCTTC.

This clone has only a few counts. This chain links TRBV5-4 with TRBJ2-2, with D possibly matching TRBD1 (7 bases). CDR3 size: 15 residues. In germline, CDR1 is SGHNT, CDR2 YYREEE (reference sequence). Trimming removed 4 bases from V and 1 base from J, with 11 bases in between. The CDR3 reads CASSAGQLNTGELFF. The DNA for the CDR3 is TGTGCCAGCAGCGCGGGACAGCTGAACACCGGGGAGCTGTTTTTT.

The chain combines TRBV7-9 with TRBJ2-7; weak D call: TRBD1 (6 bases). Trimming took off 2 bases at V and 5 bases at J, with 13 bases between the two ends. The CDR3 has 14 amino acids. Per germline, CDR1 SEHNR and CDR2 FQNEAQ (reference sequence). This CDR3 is CASSLRPGVNEQYF. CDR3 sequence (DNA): TGTGCCAGCAGCTTAAGACCAGGGGTTAACGAGCAGTACTTC.